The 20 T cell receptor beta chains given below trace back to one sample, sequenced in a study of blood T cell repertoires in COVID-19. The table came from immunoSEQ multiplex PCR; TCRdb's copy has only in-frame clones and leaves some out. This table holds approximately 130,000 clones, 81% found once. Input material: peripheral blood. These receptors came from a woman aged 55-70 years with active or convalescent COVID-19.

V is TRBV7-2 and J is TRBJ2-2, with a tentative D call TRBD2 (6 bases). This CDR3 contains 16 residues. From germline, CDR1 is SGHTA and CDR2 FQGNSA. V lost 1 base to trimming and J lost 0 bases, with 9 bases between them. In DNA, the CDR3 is TGTGCCAGCAGCTTAGGGCTAGCGTCGAACACCGGGGAGCTGTTTTTT. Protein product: CASSLGLASNTGELFF. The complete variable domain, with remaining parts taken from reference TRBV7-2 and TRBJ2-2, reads GAGVSQSPSNKVTEKGKDVELRCDPISGHTALYWYRQSLGQGLEFLIYFQGNSAPDKSGLPSDRFSAERTGGSVSTLTIQRTQQEDSAVYLCASSLGLASNTGELFFGEGSRLTVL.

CDR3 protein: CASSYMAGWETQYF. CDR3 bases: TGTGCCAGCAGTTATATGGCGGGGTGGGAGACCCAGTACTTC. V gene TRBV27 combines with J gene TRBJ2-5, with D maybe TRBD2 (6 bases). Germline CDR1 reads MNHEY; CDR2 reads SMNVEV (reference sequence). There are 14 residues in the CDR3. Trimming shortened V by 4 bases and J by 5 bases, and 14 bases separated the two germline ends.

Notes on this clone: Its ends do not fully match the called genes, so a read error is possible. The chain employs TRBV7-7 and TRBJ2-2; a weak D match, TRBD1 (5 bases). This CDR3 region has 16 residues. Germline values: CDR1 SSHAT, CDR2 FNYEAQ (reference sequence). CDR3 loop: CASSLASRADTGELFF. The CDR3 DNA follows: TGTGCTAGCAGCTTAGCAAGCAGGGCGGACACCGGGGAGCTGTTTTTT.

DNA for the CDR3: TGTGCCAGTAGTGTTGAGACAGGGGCAAAGCAGCCCCAGCATTTT. As protein: CASSVETGAKQPQHF. The J gene is TRBJ1-5, the V gene TRBV19; 8 bases map to TRBD1. The CDR3 extends over 15 amino acids. CDR1 and CDR2 (germline): LNHDA, SQIVND (reference sequence). V shed 5 bases, J shed 7 bases, and the junction held 10 bases outside the gene matches.

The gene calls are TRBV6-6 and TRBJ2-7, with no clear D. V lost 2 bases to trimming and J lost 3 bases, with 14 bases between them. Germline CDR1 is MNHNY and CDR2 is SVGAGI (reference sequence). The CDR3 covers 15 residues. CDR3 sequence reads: CASSYGASNLYEQYF. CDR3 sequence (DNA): TGTGCCAGCAGTTACGGAGCTTCTAACCTCTACGAGCAGTACTTC.

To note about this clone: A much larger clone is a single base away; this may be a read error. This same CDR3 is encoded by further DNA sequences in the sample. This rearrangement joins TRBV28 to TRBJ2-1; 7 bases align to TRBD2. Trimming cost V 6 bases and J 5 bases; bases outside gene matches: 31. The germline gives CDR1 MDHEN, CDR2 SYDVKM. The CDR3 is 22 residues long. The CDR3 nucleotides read TGTGCCAGCAGGTTTCCATCCAGGGTGGGTCGGGGGGTGGGGCGGGAGAACAATGAGCAGTTCTTC. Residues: CASRFPSRVGRGVGRENNEQFF.

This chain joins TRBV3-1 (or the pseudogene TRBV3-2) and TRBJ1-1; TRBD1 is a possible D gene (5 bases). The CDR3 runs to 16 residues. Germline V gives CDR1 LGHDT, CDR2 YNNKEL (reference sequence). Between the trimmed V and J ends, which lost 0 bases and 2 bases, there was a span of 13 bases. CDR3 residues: CASSQDWGRANTEAFF. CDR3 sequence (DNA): TGTGCCAGCAGCCAAGATTGGGGCAGGGCAAACACTGAAGCTTTCTTT.

In DNA, the CDR3 is TGTGCCAGCAGTTACGTGAGCGGGAGGAAATCTAATGAGCAGTTCTTC. Protein: CASSYVSGRKSNEQFF. This chain uses TRBV6-2 or TRBV6-3 with TRBJ2-1; TRBD2 matches 9 bases. Unmatched junction bases numbered 9, after V lost 2 bases and J lost 7 bases. The germline V gene has CDR1 MNHEY and CDR2 SVGEGT. The CDR3 is 16 amino acids.

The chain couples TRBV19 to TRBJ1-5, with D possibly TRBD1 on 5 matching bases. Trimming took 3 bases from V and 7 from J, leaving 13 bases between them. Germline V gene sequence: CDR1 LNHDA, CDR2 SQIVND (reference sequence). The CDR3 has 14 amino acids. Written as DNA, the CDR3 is TGTGCCAGTAGTATGGCAGGGTTCTTGCAGCCCCAGCATTTT. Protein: CASSMAGFLQPQHF.

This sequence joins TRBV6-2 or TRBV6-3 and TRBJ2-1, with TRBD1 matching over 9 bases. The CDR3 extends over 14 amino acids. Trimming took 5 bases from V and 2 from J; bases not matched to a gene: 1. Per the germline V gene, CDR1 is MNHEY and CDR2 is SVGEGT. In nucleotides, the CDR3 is TGTGCCAGCAGTGGGACAGGGCCCTACAATGAGCAGTTCTTC. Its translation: CASSGTGPYNEQFF.

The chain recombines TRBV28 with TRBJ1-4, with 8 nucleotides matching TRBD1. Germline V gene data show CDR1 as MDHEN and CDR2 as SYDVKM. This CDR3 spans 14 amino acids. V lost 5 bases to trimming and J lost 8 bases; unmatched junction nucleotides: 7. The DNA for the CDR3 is TGTGCCAGCAGTCCAGGGGGCATTACGGAAAAACTGTTTTTT. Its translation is CASSPGGITEKLFF.

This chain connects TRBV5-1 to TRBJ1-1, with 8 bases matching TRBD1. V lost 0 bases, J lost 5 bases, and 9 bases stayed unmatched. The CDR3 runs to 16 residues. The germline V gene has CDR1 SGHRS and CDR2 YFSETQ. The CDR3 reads CASSLGAGGRFTEAFF. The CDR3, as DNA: TGCGCCAGCAGCTTGGGGGCAGGGGGCCGGTTTACTGAAGCTTTCTTT.

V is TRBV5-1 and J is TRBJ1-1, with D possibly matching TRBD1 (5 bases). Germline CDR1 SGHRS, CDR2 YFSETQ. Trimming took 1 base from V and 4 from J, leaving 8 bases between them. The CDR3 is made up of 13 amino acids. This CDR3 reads CASSLYRLTEAFF. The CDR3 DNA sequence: TGCGCCAGCAGCTTGTACAGGCTCACTGAAGCTTTCTTT.

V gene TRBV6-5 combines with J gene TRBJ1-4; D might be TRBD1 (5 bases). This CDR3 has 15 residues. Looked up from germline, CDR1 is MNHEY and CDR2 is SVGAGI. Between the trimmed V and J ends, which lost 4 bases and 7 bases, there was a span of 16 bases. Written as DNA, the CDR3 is TGTGCCAGCAGTTCACTCAGGACATCAGGTGAAAAACTGTTTTTT. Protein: CASSSLRTSGEKLFF.

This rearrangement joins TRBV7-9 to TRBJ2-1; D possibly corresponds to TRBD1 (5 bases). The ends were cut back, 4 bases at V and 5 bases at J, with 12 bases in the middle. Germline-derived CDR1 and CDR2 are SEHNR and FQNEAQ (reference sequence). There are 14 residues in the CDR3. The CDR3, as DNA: TGTGCCAGCAGCTATATTGACAGAGACAATGAGCAGTTCTTC. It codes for CASSYIDRDNEQFF.

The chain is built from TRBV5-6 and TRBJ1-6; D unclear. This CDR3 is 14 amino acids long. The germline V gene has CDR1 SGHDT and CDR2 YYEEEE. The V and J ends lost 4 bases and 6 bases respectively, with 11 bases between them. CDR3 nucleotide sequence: TGTGCCAGCAGCCTGACAAAATTTAATTCACCCCTCCACTTT. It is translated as CASSLTKFNSPLHF.

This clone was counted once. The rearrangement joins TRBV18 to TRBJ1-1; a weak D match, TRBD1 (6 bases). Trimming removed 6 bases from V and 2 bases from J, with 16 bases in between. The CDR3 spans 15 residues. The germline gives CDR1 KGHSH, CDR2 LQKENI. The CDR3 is CASSGDRNSNTEAFF. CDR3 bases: TGTGCCAGCTCCGGAGACAGGAATTCAAACACTGAAGCTTTCTTT.

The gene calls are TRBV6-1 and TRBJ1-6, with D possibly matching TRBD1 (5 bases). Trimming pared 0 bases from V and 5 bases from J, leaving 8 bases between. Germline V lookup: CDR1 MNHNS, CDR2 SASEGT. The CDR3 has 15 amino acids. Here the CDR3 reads CASSEARTNNSPLHF. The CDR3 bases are TGTGCCAGCAGTGAAGCACGGACAAATAATTCACCCCTCCACTTT.

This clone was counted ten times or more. DNA for the CDR3: TGTGCCAGTAAAATTGGGGGGAGCTCCTACGAGCAGTACTTC. Amino acid sequence: CASKIGGSSYEQYF. This chain links TRBV28 with TRBJ2-7, with a weak D call TRBD2 (6 bases). This CDR3 comprises 14 residues. CDR1 is MDHEN, CDR2 SYDVKM, per germline. V dropped 9 bases and J dropped 0 bases, with 15 bases sitting between them.

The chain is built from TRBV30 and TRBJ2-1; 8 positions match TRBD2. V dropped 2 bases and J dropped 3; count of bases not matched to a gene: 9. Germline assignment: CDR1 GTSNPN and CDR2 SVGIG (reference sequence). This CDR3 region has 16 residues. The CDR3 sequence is CAWSPLSGIIYNEQFF. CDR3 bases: TGTGCCTGGAGTCCCCTTAGCGGGATAATCTACAATGAGCAGTTCTTC.